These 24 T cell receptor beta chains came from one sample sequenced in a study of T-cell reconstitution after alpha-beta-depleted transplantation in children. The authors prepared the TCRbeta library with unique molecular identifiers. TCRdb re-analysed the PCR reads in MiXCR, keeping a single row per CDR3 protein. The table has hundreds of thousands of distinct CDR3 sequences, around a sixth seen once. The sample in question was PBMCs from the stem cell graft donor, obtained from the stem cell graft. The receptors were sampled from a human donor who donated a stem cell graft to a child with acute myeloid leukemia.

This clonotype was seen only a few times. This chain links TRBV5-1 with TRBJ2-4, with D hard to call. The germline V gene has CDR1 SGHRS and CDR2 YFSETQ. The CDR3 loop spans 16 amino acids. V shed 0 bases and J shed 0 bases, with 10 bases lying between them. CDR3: CASSLETTLAKNIQYF. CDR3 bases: TGCGCCAGCAGCTTGGAAACAACCCTAGCCAAAAACATTCAGTACTTC. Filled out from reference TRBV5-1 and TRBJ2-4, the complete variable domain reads KAGVTQTPRYLIKTRGQQVTLSCSPISGHRSVSWYQQTPGQGLQFLFEYFSETQRNKGNFPGRFSGRQFSNSRSEMNVSTLELGDSALYLCASSLETTLAKNIQYFGAGTRLSVL.

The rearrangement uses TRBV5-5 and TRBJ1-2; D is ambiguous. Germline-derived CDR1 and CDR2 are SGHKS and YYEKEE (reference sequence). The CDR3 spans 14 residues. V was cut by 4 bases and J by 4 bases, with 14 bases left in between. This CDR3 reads CASSTDGSSYGYTF. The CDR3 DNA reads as TGTGCCAGCAGCACGGACGGCAGTTCCTATGGCTACACCTTC. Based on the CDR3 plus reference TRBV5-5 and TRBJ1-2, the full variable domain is DAGVTQSPTHLIKTRGQQVTLRCSPISGHKSVSWYQQVLGQGPQFIFQYYEKEERGRGNFPDRFSARQFPNYSSELNVNALLLGDSALYLCASSTDGSSYGYTFGSGTRLTVV.

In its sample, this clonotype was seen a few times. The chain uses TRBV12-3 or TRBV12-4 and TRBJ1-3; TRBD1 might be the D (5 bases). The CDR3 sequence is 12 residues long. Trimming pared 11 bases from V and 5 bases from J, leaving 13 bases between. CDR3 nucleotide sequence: TGTGCCGTCCTCGGGGGTCGAAACACCATATATTTT. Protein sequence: CAVLGGRNTIYF.

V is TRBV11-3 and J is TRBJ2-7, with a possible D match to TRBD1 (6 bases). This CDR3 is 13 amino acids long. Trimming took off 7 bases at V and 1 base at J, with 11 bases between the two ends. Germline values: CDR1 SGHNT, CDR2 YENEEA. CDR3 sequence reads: CASKRTDSYEQYF. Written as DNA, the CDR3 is TGTGCCAGCAAAAGGACAGATTCCTACGAGCAGTACTTC. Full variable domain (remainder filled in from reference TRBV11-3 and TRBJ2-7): EAGVVQSPRYKIIEKKQPVAFWCNPISGHNTLYWYLQNLGQGPELLIRYENEEAVDDSQLPKDRFSAERLKGVDSTLKIQPAELGDSAVYLCASKRTDSYEQYFGPGTRLTVT.

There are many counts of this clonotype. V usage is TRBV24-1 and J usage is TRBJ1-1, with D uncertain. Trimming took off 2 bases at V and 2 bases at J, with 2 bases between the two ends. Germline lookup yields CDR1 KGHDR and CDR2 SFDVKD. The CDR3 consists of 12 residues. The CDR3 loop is CATSDSNTEAFF. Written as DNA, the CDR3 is TGTGCCACCAGTGATTCTAACACTGAAGCTTTCTTT.

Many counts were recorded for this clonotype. CDR3 loop: CSAIRTGKYEQYF. CDR3 coding DNA: TGCAGTGCTATTCGGACAGGGAAATACGAGCAGTACTTC. The chain joins TRBV20-1 to TRBJ2-7; 8 bases are shared with TRBD1. This CDR3 has 13 amino acids. Germline loops: CDR1 DFQATT, CDR2 SNEGSKA (reference sequence). The J segment lost 4 bases and the V segment lost 4 bases, leaving 6 bases of the junction unmatched.

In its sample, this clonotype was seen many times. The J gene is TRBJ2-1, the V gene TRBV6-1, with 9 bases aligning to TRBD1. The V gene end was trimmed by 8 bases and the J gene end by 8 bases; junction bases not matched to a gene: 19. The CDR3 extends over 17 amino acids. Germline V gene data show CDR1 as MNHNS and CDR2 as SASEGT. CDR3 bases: TGTGCCAGCGGGGCAGTGGTGTCTCTACAGGGGGCCGATGAGCAGTTCTTC. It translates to CASGAVVSLQGADEQFF.

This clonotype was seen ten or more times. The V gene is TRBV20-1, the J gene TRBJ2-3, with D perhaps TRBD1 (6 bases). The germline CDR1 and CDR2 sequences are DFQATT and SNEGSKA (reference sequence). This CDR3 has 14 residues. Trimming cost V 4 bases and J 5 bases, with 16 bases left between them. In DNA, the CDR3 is TGCAGTGCTAAGGACAGACCCCTGGGAGATACGCAGTATTTT. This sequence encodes CSAKDRPLGDTQYF.

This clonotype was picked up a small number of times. CDR3 sequence (DNA): TGTGCCAGCAGTTGGACTAGCCGGACCGGGGAGCTGTTTTTT. Protein: CASSWTSRTGELFF. The rearrangement uses TRBV6-2 or TRBV6-3 and TRBJ2-2; 8 positions agree with TRBD2. V trimming: 4 bases; J trimming: 5 bases; junction bases outside the gene matches: 3. Germline V gives CDR1 MNHEY, CDR2 SVGEGT. The length of the CDR3 is 14 residues.

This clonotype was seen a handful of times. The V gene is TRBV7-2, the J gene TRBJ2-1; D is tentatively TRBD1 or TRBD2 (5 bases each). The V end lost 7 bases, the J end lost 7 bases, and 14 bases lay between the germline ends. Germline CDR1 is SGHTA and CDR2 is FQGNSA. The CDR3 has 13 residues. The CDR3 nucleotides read TGTGCCAGCACCTTCCCTTGGGGGAATGAGCAGTTCTTC. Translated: CASTFPWGNEQFF. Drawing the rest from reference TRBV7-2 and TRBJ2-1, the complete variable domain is GAGVSQSPSNKVTEKGKDVELRCDPISGHTALYWYRQSLGQGLEFLIYFQGNSAPDKSGLPSDRFSAERTGGSVSTLTIQRTQQEDSAVYLCASTFPWGNEQFFGPGTRLTVL.

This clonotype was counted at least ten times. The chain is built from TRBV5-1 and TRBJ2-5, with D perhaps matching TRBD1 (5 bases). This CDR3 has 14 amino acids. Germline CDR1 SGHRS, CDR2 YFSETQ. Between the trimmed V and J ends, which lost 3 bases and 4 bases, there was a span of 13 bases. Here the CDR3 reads CASSSHRTRETQYF. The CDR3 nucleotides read TGCGCCAGCAGCTCCCACAGGACCAGAGAGACCCAGTACTTC.

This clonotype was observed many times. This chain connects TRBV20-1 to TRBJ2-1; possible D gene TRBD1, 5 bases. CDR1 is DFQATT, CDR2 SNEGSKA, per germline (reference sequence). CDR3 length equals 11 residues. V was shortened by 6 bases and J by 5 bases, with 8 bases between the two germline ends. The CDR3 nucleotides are TGCAGTGCCCCGACAGACAATGAGCAGTTCTTC. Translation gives CSAPTDNEQFF.

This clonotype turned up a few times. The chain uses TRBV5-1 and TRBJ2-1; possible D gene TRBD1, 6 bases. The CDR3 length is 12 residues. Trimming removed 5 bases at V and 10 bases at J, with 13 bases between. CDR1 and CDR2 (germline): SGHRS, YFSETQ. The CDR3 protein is CASRGEGVEQFF. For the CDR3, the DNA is TGCGCCAGCAGGGGCGAGGGGGTAGAGCAGTTCTTC. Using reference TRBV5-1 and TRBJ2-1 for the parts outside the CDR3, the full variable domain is KAGVTQTPRYLIKTRGQQVTLSCSPISGHRSVSWYQQTPGQGLQFLFEYFSETQRNKGNFPGRFSGRQFSNSRSEMNVSTLELGDSALYLCASRGEGVEQFFGPGTRLTVL.

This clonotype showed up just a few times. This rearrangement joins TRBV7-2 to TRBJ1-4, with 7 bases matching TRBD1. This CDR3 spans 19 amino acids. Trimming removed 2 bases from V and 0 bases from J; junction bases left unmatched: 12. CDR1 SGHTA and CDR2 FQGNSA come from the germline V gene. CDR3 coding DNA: TGTGCCAGCAGCTTATCGGGGAGGGGGCGGAGGACAACTAATGAAAAACTGTTTTTT. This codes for CASSLSGRGRRTTNEKLFF.

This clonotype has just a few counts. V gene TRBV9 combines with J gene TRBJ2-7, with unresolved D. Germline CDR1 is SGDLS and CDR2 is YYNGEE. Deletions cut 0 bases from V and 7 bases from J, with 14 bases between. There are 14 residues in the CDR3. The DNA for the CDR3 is TGTGCCAGCAGCGTAGACCAGAAGCAAGGGGAGCAGTACTTC. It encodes CASSVDQKQGEQYF.

The CDR3: CASSPLQPGSTDTQYF. In DNA form, the CDR3 reads TGTGCCAGCAGCCCCCTCCAGCCGGGAAGCACAGATACGCAGTATTTT. The chain combines TRBV7-9 with TRBJ2-3; D is perhaps TRBD2 (5 bases). The CDR3 covers 16 residues. The V end lost 5 bases, the J end lost 0 bases, and 15 bases lay between the germline ends. Looked up from germline, CDR1 is SEHNR and CDR2 is FQNEAQ (reference sequence).

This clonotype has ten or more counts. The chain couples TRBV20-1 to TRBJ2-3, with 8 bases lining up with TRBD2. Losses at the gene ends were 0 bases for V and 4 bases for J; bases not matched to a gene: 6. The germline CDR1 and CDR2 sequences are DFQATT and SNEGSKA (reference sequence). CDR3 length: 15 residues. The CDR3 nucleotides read TGCAGTGCTAGAGATTATCGGGGGGGCGCAGATACGCAGTATTTT. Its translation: CSARDYRGGADTQYF.

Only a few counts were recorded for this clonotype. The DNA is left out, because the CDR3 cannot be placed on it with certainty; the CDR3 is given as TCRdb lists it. CDR3 amino acids: CASSNGDRAPRTPGSCFF. The chain combines TRBV21-1 with TRBJ2-2; TRBD1 is the table's D call and was not checked against the DNA. TRBV21-1 represents a pseudogene. The CDR3 contains 18 residues when both ends are counted.

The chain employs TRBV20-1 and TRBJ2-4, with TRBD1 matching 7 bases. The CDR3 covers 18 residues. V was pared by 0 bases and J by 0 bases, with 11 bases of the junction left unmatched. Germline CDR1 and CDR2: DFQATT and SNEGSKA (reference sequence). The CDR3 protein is CSARDTQTGNLAKNIQYF. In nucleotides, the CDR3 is TGCAGTGCTAGAGATACCCAGACAGGGAATCTAGCCAAAAACATTCAGTACTTC.

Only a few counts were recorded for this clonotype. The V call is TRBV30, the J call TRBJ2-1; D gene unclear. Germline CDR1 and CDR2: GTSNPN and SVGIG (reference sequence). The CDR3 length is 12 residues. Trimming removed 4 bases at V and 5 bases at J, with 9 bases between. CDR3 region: CAWNPWHNEQFF. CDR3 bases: TGTGCCTGGAACCCCTGGCACAATGAGCAGTTCTTC.

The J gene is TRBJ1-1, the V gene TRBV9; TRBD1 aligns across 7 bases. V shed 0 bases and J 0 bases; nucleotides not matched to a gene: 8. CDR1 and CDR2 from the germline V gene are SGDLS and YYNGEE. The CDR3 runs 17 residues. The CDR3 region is CASSVGQGGGLNTEAFF. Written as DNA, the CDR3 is TGTGCCAGCAGCGTAGGACAGGGTGGGGGGTTGAACACTGAAGCTTTCTTT.

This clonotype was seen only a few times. The DNA of the CDR3 is TGCAGTGCGAGAACCCGACTACAGGGGAAGGGGGCCAACGTCCTGACTTTC. It specifies CSARTRLQGKGANVLTF. The chain combines TRBV20-1 with TRBJ2-6, with 7 nucleotides matching TRBD1. The CDR3 length is 17 residues. Germline CDR1 reads DFQATT; CDR2 reads SNEGSKA (reference sequence). Losses at the gene ends were 6 bases for V and 4 bases for J; bases not matched to a gene: 15.

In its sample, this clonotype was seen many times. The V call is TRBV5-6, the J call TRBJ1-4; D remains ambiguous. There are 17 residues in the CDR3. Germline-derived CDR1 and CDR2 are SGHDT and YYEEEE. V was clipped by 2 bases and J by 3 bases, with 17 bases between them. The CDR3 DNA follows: TGTGCCAGCAGCTTCAAAGGAAGTGGGTCGCCTAATGAAAAACTGTTTTTT. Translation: CASSFKGSGSPNEKLFF.

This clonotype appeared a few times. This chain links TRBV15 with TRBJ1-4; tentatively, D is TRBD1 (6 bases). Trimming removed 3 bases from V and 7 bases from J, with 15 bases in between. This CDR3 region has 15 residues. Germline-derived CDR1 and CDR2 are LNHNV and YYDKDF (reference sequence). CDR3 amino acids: CATSSGTSKAEKLFF. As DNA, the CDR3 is TGTGCCACCAGCAGTGGGACATCCAAAGCTGAAAAACTGTTTTTT.